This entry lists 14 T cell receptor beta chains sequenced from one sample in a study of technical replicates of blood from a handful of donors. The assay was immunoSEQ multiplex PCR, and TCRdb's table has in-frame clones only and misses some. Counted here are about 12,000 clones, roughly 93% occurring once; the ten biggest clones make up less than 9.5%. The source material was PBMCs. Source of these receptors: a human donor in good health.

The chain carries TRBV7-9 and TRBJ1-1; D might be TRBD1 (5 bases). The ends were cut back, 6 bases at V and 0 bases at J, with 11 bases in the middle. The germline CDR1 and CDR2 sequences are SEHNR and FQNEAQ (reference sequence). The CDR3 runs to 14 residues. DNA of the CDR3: TGTGCCAGCAGACAGGACGGGTTGAACACTGAAGCTTTCTTT. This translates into CASRQDGLNTEAFF.

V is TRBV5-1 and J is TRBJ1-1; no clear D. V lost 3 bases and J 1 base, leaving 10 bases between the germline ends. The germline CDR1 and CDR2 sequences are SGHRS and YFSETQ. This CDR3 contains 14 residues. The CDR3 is CASSSTGRNTEAFF. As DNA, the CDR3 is TGCGCCAGCAGCTCTACGGGGAGGAACACTGAAGCTTTCTTT.

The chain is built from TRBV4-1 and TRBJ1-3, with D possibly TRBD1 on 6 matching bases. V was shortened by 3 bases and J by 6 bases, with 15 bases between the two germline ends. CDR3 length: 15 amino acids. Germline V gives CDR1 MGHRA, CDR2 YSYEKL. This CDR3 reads CASSQPTGLANTIYF. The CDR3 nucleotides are TGCGCCAGCAGCCAGCCCACAGGGTTGGCAAACACCATATATTTT.

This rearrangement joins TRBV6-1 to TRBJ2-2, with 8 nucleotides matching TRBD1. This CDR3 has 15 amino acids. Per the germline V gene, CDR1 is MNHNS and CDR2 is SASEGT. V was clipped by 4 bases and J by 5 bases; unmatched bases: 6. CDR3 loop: CASSGSGGETGELFF. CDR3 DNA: TGTGCCAGCAGTGGGTCAGGGGGCGAAACCGGGGAGCTGTTTTTT.

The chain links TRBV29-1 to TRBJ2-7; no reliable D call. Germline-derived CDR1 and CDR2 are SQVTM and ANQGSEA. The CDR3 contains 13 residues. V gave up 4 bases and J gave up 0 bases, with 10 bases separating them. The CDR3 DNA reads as TGCAGCGTTGTCACATCCGCCTCCTACGAGCAGTACTTC. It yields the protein CSVVTSASYEQYF.

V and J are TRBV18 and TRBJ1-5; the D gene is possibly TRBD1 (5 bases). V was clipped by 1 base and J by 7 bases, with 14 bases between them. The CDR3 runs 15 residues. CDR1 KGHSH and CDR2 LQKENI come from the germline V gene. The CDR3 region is CASSPLKGAGQPQHF. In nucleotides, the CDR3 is TGTGCCAGCTCACCACTGAAAGGGGCCGGACAGCCCCAGCATTTT.

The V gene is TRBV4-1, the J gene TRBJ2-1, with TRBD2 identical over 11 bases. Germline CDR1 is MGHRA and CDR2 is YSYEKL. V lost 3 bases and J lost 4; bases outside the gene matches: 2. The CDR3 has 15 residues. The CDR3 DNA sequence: TGCGCCAGCAGCCAGCCTAGCGGGAGGTACAATGAGCAGTTCTTC. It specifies CASSQPSGRYNEQFF.

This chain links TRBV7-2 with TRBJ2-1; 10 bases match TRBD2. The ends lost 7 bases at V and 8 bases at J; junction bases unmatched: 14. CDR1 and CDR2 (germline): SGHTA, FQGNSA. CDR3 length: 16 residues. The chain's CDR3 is CASTSSRLAGVDEQFF. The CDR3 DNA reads TGTGCCAGCACCTCTAGTCGGCTAGCGGGAGTCGATGAGCAGTTCTTC. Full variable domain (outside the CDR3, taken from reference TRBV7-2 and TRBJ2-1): GAGVSQSPSNKVTEKGKDVELRCDPISGHTALYWYRQSLGQGLEFLIYFQGNSAPDKSGLPSDRFSAERTGGSVSTLTIQRTQQEDSAVYLCASTSSRLAGVDEQFFGPGTRLTVL.

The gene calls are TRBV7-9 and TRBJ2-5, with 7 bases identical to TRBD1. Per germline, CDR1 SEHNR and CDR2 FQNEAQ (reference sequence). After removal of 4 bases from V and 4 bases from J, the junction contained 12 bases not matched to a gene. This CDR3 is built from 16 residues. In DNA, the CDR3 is TGTGCCAGCAGCTCAACAGGGGCGCCATCCCTAGAGACCCAGTACTTC. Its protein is CASSSTGAPSLETQYF.

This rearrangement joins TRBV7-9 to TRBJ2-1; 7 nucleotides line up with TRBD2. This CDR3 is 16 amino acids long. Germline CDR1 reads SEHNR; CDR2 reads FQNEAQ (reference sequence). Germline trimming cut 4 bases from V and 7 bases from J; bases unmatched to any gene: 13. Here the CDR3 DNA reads TGTGCCAGCAGCTCCCTCTTAAGAGGGAGGGCTAATGAGCAGTTCTTC. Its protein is CASSSLLRGRANEQFF.

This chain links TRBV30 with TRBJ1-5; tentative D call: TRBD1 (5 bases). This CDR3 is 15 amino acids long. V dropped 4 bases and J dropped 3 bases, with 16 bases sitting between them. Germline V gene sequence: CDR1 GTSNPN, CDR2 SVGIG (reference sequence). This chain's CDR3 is CAWIIRGRYNQPQHF. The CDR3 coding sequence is TGTGCCTGGATAATCCGGGGGAGATACAATCAGCCCCAGCATTTT.

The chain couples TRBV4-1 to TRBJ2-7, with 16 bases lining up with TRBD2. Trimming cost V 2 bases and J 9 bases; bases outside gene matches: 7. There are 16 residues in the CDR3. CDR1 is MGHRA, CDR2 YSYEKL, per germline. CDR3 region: CASSQLGLAGGPSQYF. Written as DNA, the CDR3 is TGCGCCAGCAGCCAATTGGGACTAGCGGGAGGGCCGTCGCAGTACTTC.

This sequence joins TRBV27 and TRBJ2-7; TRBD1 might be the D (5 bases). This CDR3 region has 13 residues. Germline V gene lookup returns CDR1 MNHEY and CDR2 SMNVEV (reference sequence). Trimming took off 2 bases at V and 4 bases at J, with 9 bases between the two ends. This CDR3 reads CASSLGRAYEQYF. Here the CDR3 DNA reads TGTGCCAGCAGTTTAGGCAGGGCGTACGAGCAGTACTTC.

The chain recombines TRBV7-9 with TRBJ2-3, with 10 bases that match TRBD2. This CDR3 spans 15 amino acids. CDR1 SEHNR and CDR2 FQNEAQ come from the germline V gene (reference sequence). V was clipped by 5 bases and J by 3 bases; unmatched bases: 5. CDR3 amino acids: CASSPLAGGTDTQYF. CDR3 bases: TGTGCCAGCAGCCCCTTAGCGGGAGGAACAGATACGCAGTATTTT.